The 24 T cell receptor beta chains listed next were all sequenced from one sample in a study of blood T cell repertoires in COVID-19 (dated by TCRdb to the early 2020s). The receptor library was made with the immunoSEQ multiplex PCR assay. TCRdb's version of the immuneACCESS table is confined to in-frame rearrangements and falls short of the full clone set. An unresolved V gene accounts for under half of the shortfall where checked; the remainder is of unknown origin. A total of some 190,000 clones appear in this sample, 80% of them only once. The leading ten clones occupy approximately 15% of the sample. Sequenced sample: PBMCs or T cells enriched from blood (not recorded which). The source of these receptors is a man aged 60 to 69 who had been exposed to COVID-19.

The rearrangement links TRBV11-2 to TRBJ2-7, with D tentatively TRBD2 (5 bases). CDR3 length: 18 amino acids. Trimming cost V 3 bases and J 2 bases, with 23 bases left between them. The germline gives CDR1 SGHAT, CDR2 FQNNGV. CDR3 sequence reads: CASSFSPASSSGPYEQYF. The CDR3 region has the DNA TGTGCCAGCAGCTTCTCCCCCGCGAGTTCGAGCGGCCCCTACGAGCAGTACTTC. The full variable domain, completed using reference TRBV11-2 and TRBJ2-7, is EAGVAQSPRYKIIEKRQSVAFWCNPISGHATLYWYQQILGQGPKLLIQFQNNGVVDDSQLPKDRFSAERLKGVDSTLKIQPAKLEDSAVYLCASSFSPASSSGPYEQYFGPGTRLTVT.

The chain is built from TRBV30 and TRBJ1-3; the D is unclear. The CDR3 loop spans 13 amino acids. The V end lost 2 bases, the J end lost 5 bases, and 10 bases lay between the germline ends. Germline V gene data show CDR1 as GTSNPN and CDR2 as SVGIG (reference sequence). Here the CDR3 reads CAWSFVLRNTIYF. CDR3 nucleotide sequence: TGTGCCTGGAGTTTCGTCCTCCGAAACACCATATATTTT.

This sequence joins TRBV5-6 and TRBJ2-2, with D tentatively TRBD1 (6 bases). Germline-derived CDR1 and CDR2 are SGHDT and YYEEEE. The CDR3 runs to 13 residues. V was pared by 4 bases and J by 8 bases, with 12 bases between. The CDR3 here is CASSLGQLGELFF. The CDR3 DNA follows: TGTGCCAGCAGCCTAGGACAGTTAGGGGAGCTGTTTTTT.

The genes are TRBV2 and TRBJ2-3, with D tentatively TRBD2 (5 bases). This CDR3 region has 14 residues. Germline lookup yields CDR1 SNHLY and CDR2 FYNNEI. The ends were cut back, 3 bases at V and 8 bases at J, with 15 bases in the middle. The CDR3 sequence: CASSDTRAAATQYF. DNA for the CDR3: TGTGCCAGCAGTGATACTAGAGCGGCAGCTACGCAGTATTTT.

The rearrangement links TRBV7-3 to TRBJ2-5; 9 nucleotides line up with TRBD2. The junction had 18 bases not matched to a gene; V was cut back by 5 bases and J by 5 bases. Germline loops: CDR1 SGHTA, CDR2 FQGTGA. This CDR3 comprises 18 residues. CDR3 bases: TGTGCCAGCAGCCCCCGGGGGCTAGCGGGAAATGACGGGGAGACCCAGTACTTC. This encodes CASSPRGLAGNDGETQYF.

J is TRBJ2-3 and V is TRBV2; 11 bases line up with TRBD2. This CDR3 contains 19 residues. CDR1 SNHLY and CDR2 FYNNEI come from the germline V gene. J gave up 1 base and V 6 bases, and 15 bases lay outside the gene matches. CDR3 residues: CASRRIGTSGPGGTDTQYF. The CDR3 bases are TGTGCCAGCAGGAGGATTGGGACTAGCGGACCTGGGGGCACAGATACGCAGTATTTT.

This clone was counted a single time. The rearrangement joins TRBV6-5 to TRBJ1-1; D not certain. Trimming took 9 bases from V and 10 from J, leaving 24 bases between them. The CDR3 length is 14 residues. Looked up from germline, CDR1 is MNHEY and CDR2 is SVGAGI. Here the CDR3 reads CASTGVHTGEGAFF. The CDR3, as DNA: TGTGCCAGTACCGGGGTACATACTGGGGAAGGAGCTTTCTTT.

The gene calls are TRBV11-3 and TRBJ1-2; 7 bases fit TRBD1. This CDR3 comprises 18 residues. With V trimmed by 3 bases and J by 3 bases, 16 bases remained unmatched. Germline CDR1 is SGHNT and CDR2 is YENEEA. CDR3 coding DNA: TGTGCCAGCAGCTTGCAAGGTGTTGGACAGGACGGGGACTATGGCTACACCTTC. Translation: CASSLQGVGQDGDYGYTF.

The chain uses TRBV12-5 and TRBJ1-5; TRBD1 aligns across 7 bases. The germline V gene encodes CDR1 LGHNT and CDR2 FRNRAP. This CDR3 contains 16 residues. The V segment lost 2 bases and the J segment 3 bases; nucleotides outside the gene matches: 7. The CDR3 nucleotides are TGTGCTAGTGGTTTGTTTACAGGGGTTACCAATCAGCCCCAGCATTTT. It specifies CASGLFTGVTNQPQHF.

This chain uses TRBV5-4 with TRBJ1-1; 9 bases are a match to TRBD1. Germline loops: CDR1 SGHNT, CDR2 YYREEE (reference sequence). The junction had 6 bases not matched to a gene; V was cut back by 4 bases and J by 5 bases. The CDR3 runs 14 residues. CDR3 sequence (DNA): TGTGCCAGCAGCCTGGGACAGGGAAGTACTGAAGCTTTCTTT. It codes for CASSLGQGSTEAFF.

This clone was counted a few times. This rearrangement joins TRBV5-6 to TRBJ1-3; D possibly corresponds to TRBD1 (5 bases). V lost 5 bases to trimming and J lost 0 bases, with 12 bases between them. The CDR3 contains 15 residues. CDR1 is SGHDT, CDR2 YYEEEE, per germline. CDR3 sequence reads: CASRDDRSSGNTIYF. The DNA of the CDR3 is TGTGCCAGCAGAGATGACAGATCCTCTGGAAACACCATATATTTT.

The chain recombines TRBV29-1 with TRBJ2-2, with 7 positions matching TRBD2. CDR3 length equals 13 residues. The J segment lost 5 bases and the V segment lost 4 bases, leaving 4 bases of the junction unmatched. Germline V gives CDR1 SQVTM, CDR2 ANQGSEA. Here the CDR3 DNA reads TGCAGCGTTGCTTATAGCGGGACCGGGGAGCTGTTTTTT. Translated, it gives CSVAYSGTGELFF.

This chain connects TRBV19 to TRBJ1-1; 11 bases match TRBD1. The CDR3 is made up of 15 amino acids. Germline V gene sequence: CDR1 LNHDA, CDR2 SQIVND (reference sequence). Trimming took 5 bases from V and 11 from J; bases not matched to a gene: 13. For the CDR3, the DNA is TGTGCCAGTAGTGTCGGACAGGGGGCCTTGGTACGCGCTTTCTTT. Its translation: CASSVGQGALVRAFF.

The CDR3 region has the DNA TGCGCCAGCAGCTGGGGGACAGCGGCGAACACTGAAGCTTTCTTT. It yields the protein CASSWGTAANTEAFF. This chain connects TRBV5-1 to TRBJ1-1, with TRBD1 matching 7 bases. The CDR3 has 15 residues. Looked up from germline, CDR1 is SGHRS and CDR2 is YFSETQ. V lost 3 bases to trimming and J lost 1 base; unmatched junction nucleotides: 6. The full variable domain, its missing parts supplied by reference TRBV5-1 and TRBJ1-1, is KAGVTQTPRYLIKTRGQQVTLSCSPISGHRSVSWYQQTPGQGLQFLFEYFSETQRNKGNFPGRFSGRQFSNSRSEMNVSTLELGDSALYLCASSWGTAANTEAFFGQGTRLTVV.

This chain links TRBV7-7 with TRBJ1-2; D uncertain. Germline values: CDR1 SSHAT, CDR2 FNYEAQ (reference sequence). Trimming removed 5 bases from V and 0 bases from J, with 19 bases in between. The CDR3 is 17 residues long. The DNA for the CDR3 is TGTGCCAGCAGCCCTTACGAGGGTGGCCACTCTAACTATGGCTACACCTTC. This translates into CASSPYEGGHSNYGYTF.

This clone was counted a single time. The chain recombines TRBV7-9 with TRBJ1-1, with D unclear. CDR3 size: 13 residues. Trimming took off 5 bases at V and 7 bases at J, with 14 bases between the two ends. The V gene's germline CDR1 is SEHNR and CDR2 FQNEAQ (reference sequence). CDR3 sequence reads: CASSSIAGGEAFF. The CDR3 nucleotides read TGTGCCAGCAGCAGTATAGCTGGTGGTGAAGCTTTCTTT.

This chain uses TRBV9 with TRBJ1-3; 9 nucleotides line up with TRBD1. This CDR3 comprises 13 residues. The ends lost 6 bases at V and 3 bases at J; junction bases unmatched: 1. Germline values: CDR1 SGDLS, CDR2 YYNGEE. The CDR3, as DNA: TGTGCCAGCAACAGGGGGCTTGGAAACACCATATATTTT. It specifies CASNRGLGNTIYF. Drawing the rest from reference TRBV9 and TRBJ1-3, the complete variable domain is DSGVTQTPKHLITATGQRVTLRCSPRSGDLSVYWYQQSLDQGLQFLIQYYNGEERAKGNILERFSAQQFPDLHSELNLSSLELGDSALYFCASNRGLGNTIYFGEGSWLTVV.

This clone was counted a single time. V is TRBV2 and J is TRBJ1-2; D possibly corresponds to TRBD1 (5 bases). The V gene lost 3 bases and the J gene lost 5 bases, with 22 bases spanning the gap. Germline CDR1 is SNHLY and CDR2 is FYNNEI. The CDR3 has 17 amino acids. This CDR3 is CASSEVVRANSIYGYTF. CDR3 bases: TGTGCCAGCAGTGAGGTTGTCAGGGCCAACTCCATTTATGGCTACACCTTC.

The chain recombines TRBV19 with TRBJ1-1, with 8 bases matching TRBD1. Germline V gene lookup returns CDR1 LNHDA and CDR2 SQIVND (reference sequence). This CDR3 comprises 14 residues. J gave up 3 bases and V 7 bases, and 7 bases lay outside the gene matches. CDR3 sequence (DNA): TGTGCCAGTATCGAGACAGGGGTGGACACTGAAGCTTTCTTT. Amino acids: CASIETGVDTEAFF.

The rearrangement uses TRBV28 and TRBJ1-2; TRBD1 matches 11 bases. From germline, CDR1 is MDHEN and CDR2 SYDVKM. With V trimmed by 6 bases and J by 7 bases, 10 bases remained unmatched. The CDR3 runs 15 residues. CDR3 protein: CASSPPGTGGSGYTF. CDR3 sequence (DNA): TGTGCCAGCAGCCCACCCGGGACAGGGGGATCTGGCTACACCTTC.

This chain joins TRBV19 and TRBJ2-1; D is perhaps TRBD1 (6 bases). Trimming stripped 2 bases from V and 4 bases from J, with 9 bases between. The CDR3 is 14 residues long. CDR1 and CDR2 from the germline V gene are LNHDA and SQIVND (reference sequence). The CDR3 sequence is CASSIRTAYNEQFF. The CDR3 bases are TGTGCCAGTAGTATACGGACAGCATACAATGAGCAGTTCTTC.

As to this clone: The sample holds other DNA sequences that translate to the same CDR3. The chain is built from TRBV19 and TRBJ1-1; D gene unclear. The CDR3 covers 12 residues. V dropped 5 bases and J dropped 1 base, with 5 bases sitting between them. CDR1 is LNHDA and CDR2 is SQIVND in the germline V gene (reference sequence). The DNA of the CDR3 is TGTGCCAGTAGTCTCGGGAACACTGAAGCTTTCTTT. Its protein product is CASSLGNTEAFF.

J is TRBJ2-3 and V is TRBV6-4, with a tentative D call TRBD1 (5 bases). Germline values: CDR1 MRHNA, CDR2 SNTAGT. V lost 4 bases, J lost 0 bases, and 8 bases lay in between. CDR3 size: 14 residues. The CDR3 loop is CASSAAGSTDTQYF. Here the CDR3 DNA reads TGTGCCAGCAGTGCAGCAGGGAGCACAGATACGCAGTATTTT.

The CDR3 loop is CASRRDYSSYNEQFF. The CDR3 region has the DNA TGTGCCAGCAGGCGGGACTACAGTTCCTACAATGAGCAGTTCTTC. This sequence joins TRBV6-5 and TRBJ2-1, with 7 nucleotides matching TRBD2. The CDR3 is 15 residues long. Trimming removed 6 bases from V and 1 base from J; junction bases left unmatched: 6. The V gene's germline CDR1 is MNHEY and CDR2 SVGAGI.